This T cell receptor (beta chain) is drawn from a study of T cells expressing NK-cell markers. TCRdb reprocessed the 5' RACE reads, keeping one entry per CDR3 protein, no DNA. The sample spans roughly 280,000 distinct CDR3 sequences; the ten largest clones claim about 0.4%. The CDR3 length is 17 residues. Germline V gene sequence: CDR1 MNHEY, CDR2 SVGAGI. This TCR was sampled from a man in his late teens or twenties in good health. The genes are TRBV6-5 and TRBJ2-3; TCRdb reports TRBD2, a call that lacks DNA to check it against. The sequenced sample was blood T cells: a sorted CD56 or NKG2C T cell subset, CD4+ or CD8+ T cells, or bulk PBMC T cells (not recorded which). This CDR3 is CASSLRTSVVGTDTQYF.